These 4 T cell receptor beta chains came from one sample sequenced in a study of T cells in Graves' hyperthyroidism and ophthalmopathy. Amplification of TCR beta CDR3 regions was performed using RNA transcripts as template. TCR CDR3 regions were first amplified by RT-PCR with HTBI primers. TCRdb re-analysed the multiplex PCR reads in MiXCR, keeping a single row per CDR3 protein. The sample includes about 560,000 distinct CDR3 sequences, over 15% seen only once; the top ten take 18%. The sequenced sample was blood. The receptors here all came from a woman between 18 and 29 years old with Graves' hyperthyroidism.

To note about this clonotype: A much larger clone differs by one base, so this may be a read error. The V and J genes are TRBV12-3 or TRBV12-4 and TRBJ2-4; tentatively, D is TRBD1 (6 bases). This CDR3 is built from 15 residues. CDR3 bases: TGTGCCAGCAGTCCGACAGGAATAGCCAAAAACATTCAGCACTTC. It codes for CASSPTGIAKNIQHF.

The rearrangement joins TRBV4-1 to TRBJ2-7; no definite D call. Germline V gene lookup returns CDR1 MGHRA and CDR2 YSYEKL. The CDR3 length is 13 residues. Trimming left V 1 base short and J 5 bases short, with 9 bases between. The CDR3 reads CASSQVTGNEQYF. CDR3 DNA sequence: TGCGCCAGCAGCCAAGTAACTGGTAACGAGCAGTACTTC.

This clonotype was recorded a few times. CDR3 region: CASSLSGTSGLPYNEQFF. The CDR3 DNA reads as TGCGCCAGCAGCCTATCCGGGACTAGCGGTCTCCCCTACAATGAGCAGTTCTTC. The rearrangement uses TRBV5-1 and TRBJ2-1, with 11 nucleotides matching TRBD2. CDR1 SGHRS and CDR2 YFSETQ come from the germline V gene. Trimming took 4 bases from V and 2 from J; bases not matched to a gene: 11. The CDR3 is made up of 18 amino acids. The full variable domain, with the rest looked up from reference TRBV5-1 and TRBJ2-1, is KAGVTQTPRYLIKTRGQQVTLSCSPISGHRSVSWYQQTPGQGLQFLFEYFSETQRNKGNFPGRFSGRQFSNSRSEMNVSTLELGDSALYLCASSLSGTSGLPYNEQFFGPGTRLTVL.

This clonotype was seen many times. The chain has TRBV5-1 and TRBJ1-1; tentative D call: TRBD1 (5 bases). Trimming took off 0 bases at V and 0 bases at J, with 18 bases between the two ends. The CDR3 extends over 18 amino acids. From germline, CDR1 is SGHRS and CDR2 YFSETQ. This CDR3 is CASSLGPGLKVVNTEAFF. As DNA, the CDR3 is TGCGCCAGCAGCTTGGGTCCAGGGCTGAAGGTTGTGAACACTGAAGCTTTCTTT.